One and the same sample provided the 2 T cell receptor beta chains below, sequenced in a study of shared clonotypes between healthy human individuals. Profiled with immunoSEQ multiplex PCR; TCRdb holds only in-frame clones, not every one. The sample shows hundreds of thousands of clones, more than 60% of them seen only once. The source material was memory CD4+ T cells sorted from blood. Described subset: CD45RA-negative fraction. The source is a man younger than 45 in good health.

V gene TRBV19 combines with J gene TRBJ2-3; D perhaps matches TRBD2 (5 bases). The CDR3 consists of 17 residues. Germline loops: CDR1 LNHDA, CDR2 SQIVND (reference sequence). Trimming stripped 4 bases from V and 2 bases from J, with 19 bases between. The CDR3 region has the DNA TGTGCCAGTAGTACCGCGACACGGGGAGCGTTCACAGATACGCAGTATTTT. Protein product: CASSTATRGAFTDTQYF.

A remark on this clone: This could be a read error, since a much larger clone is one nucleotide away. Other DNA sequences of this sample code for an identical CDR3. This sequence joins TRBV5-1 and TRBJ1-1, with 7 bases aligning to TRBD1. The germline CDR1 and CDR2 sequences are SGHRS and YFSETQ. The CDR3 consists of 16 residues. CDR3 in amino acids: CASSLSGTALNTEAFF. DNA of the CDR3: TGCGCTAGCAGCTTGTCCGGGACAGCCTTGAACACTGAAGCTTTCTTT.